This section outlines one T cell receptor (beta chain) sequence together with its context. The CDR3 extends over 15 amino acids. Germline V CDR1 and CDR2: ENHRY, SYGVKD. Trimming took 0 bases from V and 8 from J, leaving 13 bases between them. As handled by the study authors: Scientists estimated how many nucleated cells there were by amplifying reference gene primers. Profiling relied on immunoSEQ multiplex PCR, and the TCRdb table lists in-frame clones only, not all of them. Clone size and the V and J calls come from that table; the DNA yielded D and trimming. This table holds roughly 250,000 clones, around 82% found once. The sample comes from a study of blood T cell repertoires in COVID-19. About the research overall: Both acute and convalescent COVID-19 samples were obtained from the United States, Italy and Spain.

Followed longitudinally, the Seattle patients had been enrolled during active infection. The sequencing sample was made of peripheral blood. The clonotype originates from a person aged 65 to 85 with COVID-19, enrolled during active disease. The rearrangement joins TRBV10-3 to TRBJ1-4, with D possibly TRBD1 on 6 matching bases. CDR3 in DNA: TGTGCCATCAGTGAGTCAGGCAGGGGCAGAGAAAAACTGTTTTTT. Encoded protein: CAISESGRGREKLFF.